This T cell receptor (beta chain) was captured by sequencing in a study of cytomegalovirus exposure and HLA in healthy donors. CDR1 is LGHNA, CDR2 YNFKEQ, per germline. The ends lost 0 bases at V and 7 bases at J; junction bases unmatched: 4. This CDR3 comprises 15 residues. Using immunoSEQ multiplex PCR, the repertoire was profiled, and TCRdb retains in-frame clones only, with some absent. This sample has roughly 65,000 clones, with about 89% found just once. Source material: PBMCs. This clonotype originated in a man younger than 30 in good health and CMV-seronegative. The chain links TRBV4-2 to TRBJ2-1, with 9 bases lining up with TRBD2. CDR3: CASSQEGSGSNEQFF. The CDR3 nucleotides are TGTGCCAGCAGCCAAGAAGGTAGCGGGAGTAATGAGCAGTTCTTC.